This entry concerns a single T cell receptor (beta chain). The source of the sample is a study of blood T cell repertoires in COVID-19. Study information: Acute and convalescent COVID-19 samples came from the United States, Italy and Spain. Sample material is recorded as cDNA or gDNA derived from T cells, B-cell-depleted T cells, or PBMCs.

In the original workflow: Counts of nucleated cells, estimated from reference gene primer amplification, were obtained. Sequencing was performed with immunoSEQ multiplex PCR; in TCRdb, only in-frame clones are kept and a portion is missing. V, J and clone size reflect that table, while D and trimming were determined from the DNA. The table lists 150,000 to 200,000 clones, approximately 87% of them singletons, with under 15% in the top ten. CDR1 is GTSNPN and CDR2 is SVGIG in the germline V gene (reference sequence). The germline V and J ends were trimmed by 8 bases and 5 bases, with 27 bases remaining between them. The CDR3 covers 16 residues.

The origin of this receptor is a woman between 65 and 79 years old with COVID-19, enrolled during active disease. This rearrangement joins TRBV30 to TRBJ1-1; D is unresolved. Sequenced material: peripheral blood. Here the CDR3 DNA reads TGTGCCCGTTACGCCGAGGTTGAGTTGAGTTGGACTGAAGCTTTCTTT. It codes for CARYAEVELSWTEAFF.